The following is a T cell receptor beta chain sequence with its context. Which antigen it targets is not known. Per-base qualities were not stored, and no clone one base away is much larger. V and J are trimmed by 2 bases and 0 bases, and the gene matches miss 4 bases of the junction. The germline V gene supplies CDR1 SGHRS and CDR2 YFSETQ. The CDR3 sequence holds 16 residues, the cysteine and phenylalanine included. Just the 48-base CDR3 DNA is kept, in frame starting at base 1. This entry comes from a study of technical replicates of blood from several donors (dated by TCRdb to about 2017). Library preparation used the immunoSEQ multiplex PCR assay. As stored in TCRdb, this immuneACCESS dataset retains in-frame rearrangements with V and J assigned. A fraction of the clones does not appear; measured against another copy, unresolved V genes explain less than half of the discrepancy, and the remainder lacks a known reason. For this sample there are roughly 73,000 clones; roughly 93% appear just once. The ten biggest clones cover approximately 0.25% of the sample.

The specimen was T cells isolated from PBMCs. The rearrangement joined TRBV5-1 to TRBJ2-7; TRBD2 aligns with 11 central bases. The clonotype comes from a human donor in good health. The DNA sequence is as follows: TGCGCCAGCAGCTTAGGACTAGCGGGCTTCTCCTACGAGCAGTACTTC. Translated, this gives CASSLGLAGFSYEQYF.